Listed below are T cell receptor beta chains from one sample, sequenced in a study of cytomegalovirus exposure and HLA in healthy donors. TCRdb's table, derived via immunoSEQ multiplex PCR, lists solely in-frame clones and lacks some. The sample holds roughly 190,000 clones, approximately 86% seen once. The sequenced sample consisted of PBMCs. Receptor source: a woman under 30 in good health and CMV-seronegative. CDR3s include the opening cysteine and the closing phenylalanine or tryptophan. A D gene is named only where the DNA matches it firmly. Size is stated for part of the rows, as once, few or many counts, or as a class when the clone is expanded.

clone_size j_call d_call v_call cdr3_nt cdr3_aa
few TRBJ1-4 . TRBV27 TGTGCCAGCAGACAGGGATTTAATGAAAAACTGTTTTTT CASRQGFNEKLFF
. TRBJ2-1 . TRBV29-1 TGCAGCGTTGAAGTTACCGCGTATACGCCTTACAATGAGCAGTTCTTC CSVEVTAYTPYNEQFF
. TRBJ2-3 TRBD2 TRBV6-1 TGTGCCAGCAGTGATACGGGGGGGGCCGCAACAGATACGCAGTATTTT CASSDTGGAATDTQYF
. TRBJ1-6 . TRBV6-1 TGTGCCAGCAGCGAATCGCCCGGGACAAATTCACCCCTCCACTTT CASSESPGTNSPLHF
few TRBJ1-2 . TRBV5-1 TGCGCCAGCAGGCCCCCCGGGGTTGATGACTATGGCTACACCTTC CASRPPGVDDYGYTF
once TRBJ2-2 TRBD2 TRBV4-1 TGCGCCAGCAGCCAAGGAGCGGGGGGGCGAGGCGGGGAGCTGTTTTTT CASSQGAGGRGGELFF
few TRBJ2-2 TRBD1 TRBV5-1 TGCGCCAGCAGCGGGGGGACAGGGAGCACCGGGGAGCTGTTTTTT CASSGGTGSTGELFF
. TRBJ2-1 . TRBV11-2 TGTGCCAGCAGCCACCAGGTCAATGAGCAGTTCTTC CASSHQVNEQFF
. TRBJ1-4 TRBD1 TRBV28 TGTGCCAGCCTCGACAGGGACCCGTTACGACTGTTTTTT CASLDRDPLRLFF
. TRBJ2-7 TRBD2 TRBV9 TGTGCCAGCAGCGAAGGCGGGAGAAAGAACGAGCAGTACTTC CASSEGGRKNEQYF
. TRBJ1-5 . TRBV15 TGTGCCACCAGCAGTTCCGGAGGCAGTAATTCGCCCCAGCATTTT CATSSSGGSNSPQHF
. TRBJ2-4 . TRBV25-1 TGTGCCAGCAGTGAATTGGCTAGCAGCATTCAGTACTTC CASSELASSIQYF
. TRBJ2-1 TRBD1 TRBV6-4 TGTGCCAGCAGCGAACAGGGGGCGTTGGGTGAGCAGTTCTTC CASSEQGALGEQFF
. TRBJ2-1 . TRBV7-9 TGTGCCAGCAGCTTAGCGGTGGCGGTCTCCTACAATGAGCAGTTCTTC CASSLAVAVSYNEQFF
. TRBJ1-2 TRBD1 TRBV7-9 TGTGCCAGCAGCAGAAAATGGACAGGTCTCGATAAGTGCACCTTC CASSRKWTGLDKCTF
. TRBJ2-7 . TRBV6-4 TGTGCCAGCAGTGGGGGCCCCGCGGGGCGGAAGGCCTACGAGCAGTACTTC CASSGGPAGRKAYEQYF
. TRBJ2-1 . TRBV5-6 TGTGCCACCACCCGGTCACCCACGGGCAATGAGCAGTTCTTC CATTRSPTGNEQFF
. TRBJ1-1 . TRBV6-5 TGTGCCAGCAGGAAACCGGGAGAAGCTTTCTTT CASRKPGEAFF
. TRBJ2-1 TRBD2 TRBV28 TGTGCCAGCAGTTTTTGGCGGGGGGCCTACAATGAGCAGTTCTTC CASSFWRGAYNEQFF
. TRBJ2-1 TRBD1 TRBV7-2 TGTGCCAGCAGCTTAGCGACGGGACAGGCCAAAGCGCAGTTCTTC CASSLATGQAKAQFF
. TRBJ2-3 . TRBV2 TGTGCCTCCCGGGGTTCCCCGGGAGATACGCAGTATTTT CASRGSPGDTQYF
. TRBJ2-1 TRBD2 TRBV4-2 TGTGCCAGCAGCCAAGCCCAGCTAGCGGGGATGACCTACAATGAGCAGTTCTTC CASSQAQLAGMTYNEQFF
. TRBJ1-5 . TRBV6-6 TGTGCCAGCAGCAACAAAGGGGATCAGCCCCAGCATTTT CASSNKGDQPQHF
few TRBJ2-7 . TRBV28 TGTGCCAGCAGCTCAATTGGACAGAGAGCCTACGAGCAGTACTTC CASSSIGQRAYEQYF
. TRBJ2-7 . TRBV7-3 TGTGCCAGCAGCTTATTTGCGGGGAACTCCTACGAGCAGTACTTC CASSLFAGNSYEQYF
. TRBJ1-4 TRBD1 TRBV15 TGTGCCACCAGGCGGGACAGGGTTGAAAAACTGTTTTTT CATRRDRVEKLFF
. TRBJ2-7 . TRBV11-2 TGTGCCAGCAGCTTAGCGGGGATCTACGAGCAGTACTTC CASSLAGIYEQYF
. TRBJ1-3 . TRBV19 TGTGCCAGTAGTATGGGGGGAGGGGCCTACTCTGGAAACACCATATATTTT CASSMGGGAYSGNTIYF
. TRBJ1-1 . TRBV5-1 TGCGCCAGCAGCTTCACTAACATGAACACTGAAGCTTTCTTT CASSFTNMNTEAFF
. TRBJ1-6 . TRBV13 TGTGCCAGCAGCTTCCAGGGGTCACCCCTCCACTTT CASSFQGSPLHF
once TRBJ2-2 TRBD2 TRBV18 TGTGCCAGCTCACCCCGTTTGGGGGGGATGAACACCGGGGAGCTGTTTTTT CASSPRLGGMNTGELFF
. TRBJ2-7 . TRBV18 TGTGCCAGCTCACCACAGGGGACTTACGAGCAGTACTTC CASSPQGTYEQYF